These 13 T cell receptor beta chains were sequenced from one sample in a study of beta chain features in type 1 diabetes. All of the isolated RNA was reverse transcribed, so expressed TCRB transcripts were sequenced. The table came from immunoSEQ multiplex PCR; TCRdb's copy has only in-frame clones and leaves some out. The sample includes about 900,000 clones, roughly 15% of them seen just once. The sequencing input was naive CD4+ T cells from blood. These receptors were taken from a woman under 30 in good health.

This clone has only a few counts. The chain employs TRBV28 and TRBJ2-7; the match to TRBD2 covers 11 bases. CDR3 length: 16 residues. CDR1 and CDR2 (germline): MDHEN, SYDVKM. The trim removed 5 bases at V and 3 bases at J, leaving 9 bases unmatched. The CDR3 loop reads CASSSFVAGGDYEQYF. CDR3 nucleotides: TGTGCCAGCAGTAGCTTCGTAGCGGGGGGGGACTACGAGCAGTACTTC.

This clone occurred a few times. The chain has TRBV4-2 and TRBJ1-2; TRBD1 matches at 9 bases. Trimming removed 0 bases from V and 2 bases from J; junction bases left unmatched: 7. The CDR3 length is 17 residues. Per germline, CDR1 LGHNA and CDR2 YNFKEQ. For the CDR3, the DNA is TGTGCCAGCAGCCAAGACTTCCTAGGGACAGGGAACTATGGCTACACCTTC. Translation gives CASSQDFLGTGNYGYTF.

The J gene is TRBJ1-2, the V gene TRBV28; 7 bases are a match to TRBD1. Germline V gene lookup returns CDR1 MDHEN and CDR2 SYDVKM. The length of the CDR3 is 13 residues. After removal of 6 bases from V and 6 bases from J, the junction contained 7 bases not matched to a gene. The CDR3 DNA reads TGTGCCAGCAGAAAGGGACAGCAAGATGGCTACACCTTC. This gives the protein CASRKGQQDGYTF.

This clone has only a few counts. The chain combines TRBV28 with TRBJ2-1; D call uncertain. The CDR3 runs 12 residues. The germline gives CDR1 MDHEN, CDR2 SYDVKM. Trimming left V 1 base short and J 9 bases short, with 7 bases between. CDR3 bases: TGTGCCAGCAGTTTATCCGCGCGTGAGCAGTTCTTC. Protein sequence: CASSLSAREQFF.

The rearrangement links TRBV11-2 to TRBJ2-4; 11 nucleotides align to TRBD2. Trimming at V came to 5 bases and at J to 14 bases, leaving 14 bases not matched to a gene. CDR3 length: 15 amino acids. CDR1 and CDR2 (germline): SGHAT, FQNNGV. The CDR3 DNA sequence: TGTGCCAGCAGCCCCTTAGCGGGAGGGGGGCACCGAAAGTACTTC. Translation gives CASSPLAGGGHRKYF.

As for this clone: The same CDR3 also results from other DNA sequences found in this sample. The CDR3 reads CASSLGGEKLFF. CDR3 sequence (DNA): TGTGCCAGCAGCTTGGGGGGTGAAAAACTGTTTTTT. The chain carries TRBV7-9 and TRBJ1-4; D is perhaps TRBD1 (5 bases). The CDR3 spans 12 residues. Looked up from germline, CDR1 is SEHNR and CDR2 is FQNEAQ (reference sequence). V was pared by 3 bases and J by 7 bases, with 6 bases between.

The chain links TRBV14 to TRBJ1-1, with 7 positions matching TRBD1. Trimming at V came to 0 bases and at J to 0 bases, leaving 4 bases not matched to a gene. Germline values: CDR1 SGHDN, CDR2 FVKESK. This CDR3 region has 16 residues. As DNA, the CDR3 is TGTGCCAGCAGCCAAGATCTGGGGACAGTGAACACTGAAGCTTTCTTT. It is translated as CASSQDLGTVNTEAFF.

The chain couples TRBV27 to TRBJ1-2; D perhaps matches TRBD1 (6 bases). Trimming stripped 6 bases from V and 8 bases from J, with 19 bases between. This CDR3 has 14 amino acids. In germline, CDR1 is MNHEY, CDR2 SMNVEV (reference sequence). CDR3 nucleotide sequence: TGTGCCAGCAGCCCCACTGACAGGTTCGGGGGCTACACCTTC. Encoded protein: CASSPTDRFGGYTF.

There are a few counts of this clone. J is TRBJ2-3 and V is TRBV19; 8 bases agree with TRBD1. With 4 bases clipped from V and 2 bases from J, the junction kept 11 bases outside the gene matches. The germline gives CDR1 LNHDA, CDR2 SQIVND (reference sequence). The CDR3 contains 17 residues. CDR3 sequence reads: CASSRWTGPTLTDTQYF. The CDR3 DNA reads TGTGCCAGTAGTAGGTGGACAGGGCCTACCCTCACAGATACGCAGTATTTT.

The chain recombines TRBV5-6 with TRBJ2-2; D is possibly TRBD1 (5 bases). Germline CDR1 is SGHDT and CDR2 is YYEEEE. Trimming shortened V by 5 bases and J by 2 bases, and 13 bases separated the two germline ends. The CDR3 has 15 amino acids. CDR3 nucleotide sequence: TGTGCCAGCAGGTTGCAGGGCCTCAACACCGGGGAGCTGTTTTTT. This gives the protein CASRLQGLNTGELFF.

In DNA, the CDR3 is TGTGCCAGCAGCTTAGCCGACCCTCGGACAGGGATGTCTGAAGCTTTCTTT. It encodes CASSLADPRTGMSEAFF. The rearrangement joins TRBV7-2 to TRBJ1-1, with 8 nucleotides matching TRBD1. The CDR3 runs to 17 residues. V gave up 0 bases and J gave up 6 bases; unmatched junction bases: 12. The germline V gene encodes CDR1 SGHTA and CDR2 FQGNSA.

The V gene is TRBV6-5, the J gene TRBJ2-1; D unclear. Looked up from germline, CDR1 is MNHEY and CDR2 is SVGAGI. The CDR3 sequence is 10 residues long. CDR3 bases: TGTGCGAGCTCTGGGATTGAGCAGTTCTTC. Amino acids: CASSGIEQFF.

V usage is TRBV12-5 and J usage is TRBJ2-3; TRBD2 aligns across 9 bases. The germline gives CDR1 LGHNT, CDR2 FRNRAP. Trimming cost V 7 bases and J 2 bases; bases outside gene matches: 4. The CDR3 length is 14 residues. In nucleotides, the CDR3 is TGTGCTAGTGCGCTAGCGGGATCCACAGATACGCAGTATTTT. Its protein is CASALAGSTDTQYF.